The clone carrying this T cell receptor beta chain was detected only a few times. Time point: patch test 1, 2 weeks after DPC sensitization. Treatment defined: therapeutic diphenylcyclopropenone sensitization with weekly scalp DPC. This record belongs to a study of human T cells and chemical hapten exposure. Individual cDNA molecules each carried unique molecular identifiers attached by the library. Using its own MiXCR run on the RACE reads, TCRdb lists one record per CDR3 protein. The data show some 190,000 distinct CDR3 sequences, with approximately 20% seen just once and approximately 6.7% held by the top ten. The CDR3 extends over 15 amino acids. J was trimmed by 6 bases and V by 4 bases; bases with no gene match: 4.

This TCR was recovered from a woman aged 50 to 60 with alopecia areata. Some clones in this sample may be carry-over from other donors' samples. The rearrangement uses TRBV12-3 or TRBV12-4 and TRBJ2-2, with 11 positions matching TRBD2. Material: whole blood, obtained in connection with sensitization to the hapten diphenylcyclopropenone (DPC). The DNA of the CDR3 is TGTGCCAGCAGTTCTAGCGGGAGGAGTGCCGGGGAGCTGTTTTTT. It yields the protein CASSSSGRSAGELFF.